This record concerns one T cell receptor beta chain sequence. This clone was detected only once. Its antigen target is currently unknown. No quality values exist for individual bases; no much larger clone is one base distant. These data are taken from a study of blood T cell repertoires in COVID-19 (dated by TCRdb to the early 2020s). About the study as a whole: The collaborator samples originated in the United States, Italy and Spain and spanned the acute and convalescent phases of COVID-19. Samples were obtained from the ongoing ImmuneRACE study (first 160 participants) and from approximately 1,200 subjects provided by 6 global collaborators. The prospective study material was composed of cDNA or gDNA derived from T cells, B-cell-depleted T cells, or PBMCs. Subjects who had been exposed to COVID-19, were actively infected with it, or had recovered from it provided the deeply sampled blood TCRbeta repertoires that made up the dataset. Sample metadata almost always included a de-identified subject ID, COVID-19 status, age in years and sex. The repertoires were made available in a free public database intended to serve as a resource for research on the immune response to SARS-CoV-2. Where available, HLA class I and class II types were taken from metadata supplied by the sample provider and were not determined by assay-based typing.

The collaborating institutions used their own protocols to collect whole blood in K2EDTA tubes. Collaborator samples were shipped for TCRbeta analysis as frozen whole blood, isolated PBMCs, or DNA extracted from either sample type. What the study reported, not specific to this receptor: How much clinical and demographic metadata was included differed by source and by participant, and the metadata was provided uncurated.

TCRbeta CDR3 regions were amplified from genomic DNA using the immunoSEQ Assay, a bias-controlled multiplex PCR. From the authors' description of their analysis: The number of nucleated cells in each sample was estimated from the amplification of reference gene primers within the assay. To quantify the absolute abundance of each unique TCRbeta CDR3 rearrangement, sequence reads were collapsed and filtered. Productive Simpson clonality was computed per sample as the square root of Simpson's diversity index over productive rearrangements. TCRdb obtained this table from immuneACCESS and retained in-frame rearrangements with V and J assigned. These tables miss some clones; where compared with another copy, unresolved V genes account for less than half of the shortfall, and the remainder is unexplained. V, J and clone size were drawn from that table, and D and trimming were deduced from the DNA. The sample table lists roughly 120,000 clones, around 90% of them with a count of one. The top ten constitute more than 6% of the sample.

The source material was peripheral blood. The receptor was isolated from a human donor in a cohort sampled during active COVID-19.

The bases are TGTGCCAGCAGACATACAGGGGGATACGAGCAGTACTTC. Its coded protein is CASRHTGGYEQYF. In this chain, TRBV3-1 (or the pseudogene TRBV3-2) is recombined with TRBJ2-7; 8 middle bases align to TRBD1. CDR3 length: 13 amino acids, cysteine to phenylalanine. The only DNA kept is the CDR3, 39 bases in frame from the first base. Looking up the germline V gene (reference sequence) yields CDR1 LGHDT and CDR2 YNNKEL. V has 6 bases trimmed and J has 4 bases trimmed; junction bases matching no gene number 5.